Listed below are T cell receptor beta chains from one sample, sequenced in a study of blood T cell repertoires in COVID-19. The table came from immunoSEQ multiplex PCR; TCRdb's copy has only in-frame clones and leaves some out. The sample contains over 250,000 clones, about four fifths of which appear only once. Material: peripheral blood. Every receptor here comes from a human donor with COVID-19, enrolled during active disease. The donor label of this sample is uncertain. CDR3s include the opening cysteine and the closing phenylalanine or tryptophan. Each record gives: V gene, clone size, D gene, J gene, CDR3 DNA, CDR3 protein. The D gene is left open where the match is weak. Clone size is given for some rows only: seen once, a few or many times, or a class if the clone is expanded.

>TRBV7-3|NA|TRBD2|TRBJ2-1
TGTGCCAGCAGCCCCCCGCTAGCGGGGGACTACAATGAGCAGTTCTTC
CASSPPLAGDYNEQFF
>TRBV28|NA|NA|TRBJ2-7
TGTGCCAGCGAAACTCCGACTACCCCCCACGAGCAGTACTTC
CASETPTTPHEQYF
>TRBV19|NA|TRBD2|TRBJ2-3
TGTGCCAGTACCCCGACTAGCGGGCCCCCGGAAGATACGCAGTATTTT
CASTPTSGPPEDTQYF
>TRBV28|NA|NA|TRBJ2-3
TGTGCCAGCAGTTCCCGCCAGGGGACAGATACGCAGTATTTT
CASSSRQGTDTQYF
>TRBV28|NA|NA|TRBJ1-1
TGTGCCAGCACCCCGTGGAGCGTCAACACTGAAGCTTTCTTT
CASTPWSVNTEAFF
>TRBV6-6|NA|TRBD2|TRBJ2-7
TGTGCCAGCAGTTACGGACTAGCGGGTGAGCAGTACTTC
CASSYGLAGEQYF
>TRBV10-3|NA|TRBD1|TRBJ1-2
TGTGCCATCAGTTATGCACAGGGGGCAGATGTTGGCTACACCTTC
CAISYAQGADVGYTF
>TRBV3-1/TRBV3-2|NA|NA|TRBJ2-7
TGTGCCAGCAGCCAATCGGTCAGCGGCTACGAGCAGTACTTC
CASSQSVSGYEQYF
>TRBV19|NA|TRBD2|TRBJ2-7
TGTGCCAGTAGAACCCCACGCGGGAGGGATGACTACGAGCAGTACTTC
CASRTPRGRDDYEQYF
>TRBV28|NA|NA|TRBJ1-3
TGTGCCAGCACTCTAACCGACAGCGCCCCTGGAAACACCATATATTTT
CASTLTDSAPGNTIYF
>TRBV5-1|NA|TRBD1|TRBJ1-1
TGCGCCAGCAGCTTGGCGACAGGGCGGACTGAAGCTTTCTTT
CASSLATGRTEAFF
>TRBV9|NA|NA|TRBJ2-1
TGTGCCAGCAGCGTCGCCGGGACTCCCTACAATGAGCAGTTCTTC
CASSVAGTPYNEQFF
>TRBV6-2/TRBV6-3|few|NA|TRBJ2-7
TGTGCCAGCAGTTACCCCTCCAGGGGACCCGACTCTCCCTACGAGCAGTACTTC
CASSYPSRGPDSPYEQYF
>TRBV19|NA|NA|TRBJ1-1
TGTGCCAGTAGTATCAGGGACACTGAAGCTTTCTTT
CASSIRDTEAFF
>TRBV27|NA|NA|TRBJ2-1
TGTGCCAGCAGTAATGCTGGGGCTAGCGTCAATGAGCAGTTCTTC
CASSNAGASVNEQFF
>TRBV27|NA|NA|TRBJ2-3
TGTGCCAGCAGTTTATTGTTGCGGACAGATACGCAGTATTTT
CASSLLLRTDTQYF
>TRBV30|NA|NA|TRBJ2-5
TGTGCCTGGACCTTCTCTCAAGAGACCCAGTACTTC
CAWTFSQETQYF
>TRBV28|NA|NA|TRBJ2-1
TGTGCCAGCAGCACTGTCGGGCGGGAACTAGGCAATGAGCAGTTCTTC
CASSTVGRELGNEQFF
>TRBV7-2|many|NA|TRBJ1-6
TGTGCCAGCAGCTTAGTGGCAGATTCACCCCTCCACTTT
CASSLVADSPLHF
>TRBV9|few|NA|TRBJ1-1
TGTGCCAGCAGCGAGGACAGAACTCATGAAGCTTTCTTT
CASSEDRTHEAFF
>TRBV3-1/TRBV3-2|NA|NA|TRBJ2-7
TGTGCCAGCAGCTTGACATCAATTACCTACGAGCAGTACTTC
CASSLTSITYEQYF
>TRBV4-2|NA|NA|TRBJ2-5
TGTGCCAGCAGCCAGTCTATAAGATCGGAAGAGACCCAGTACTTC
CASSQSIRSEETQYF
>TRBV7-8|NA|TRBD1|TRBJ1-2
TGTGCCAGCAGCTTAGCGGGGACAGACCTTAACTATGGCTACACCTTC
CASSLAGTDLNYGYTF
>TRBV14|NA|NA|TRBJ1-3
TGTGCCAGCAGCCAAGGTGCAGCTGGAAACACCATATATTTT
CASSQGAAGNTIYF
>TRBV28|NA|TRBD1|TRBJ2-7
TGTGCCAGCAGTGAGGGACAGGGGGCAACCGAGCAGTACTTC
CASSEGQGATEQYF
>TRBV10-3|NA|NA|TRBJ1-6
TGTGCCATCTCTGGGGGGGGGTCCTATAATTCACCCCTCCACTTT
CAISGGGSYNSPLHF